The rows below give T cell receptor beta chains drawn from one sample of a study of PD-L1 blockade in urothelial cancer. TCRdb's table, derived via immunoSEQ multiplex PCR, lists solely in-frame clones and lacks some. Here the sample spans approximately 38,000 clones, 75% to 90% being singletons. Sequenced here: PBMCs, sampled around atezolizumab (anti-PD-L1) treatment. These receptors came from a man between 60 and 70 years old with urothelial cancer. Both conserved end residues are part of each CDR3. Fields, in order: clone size, J gene, V gene, D gene, CDR3 DNA, CDR3 protein. A D gene is named only where the DNA matches it firmly. Clone sizes are given selectively: once, few, many, or a class where the clone is expanded.

-,TRBJ2-1,TRBV25-1,-,TGTGCCAGCAGTCGTGTTAATGAGCAGTTCTTC,CASSRVNEQFF
-,TRBJ2-7,TRBV19,-,TGTGCCAGTAGTATCTTGGCGGGGAGCTCCTACGAGCAGTACTTC,CASSILAGSSYEQYF
-,TRBJ2-5,TRBV18,TRBD1,TGTGCCAGCTCACCCGTTTTAGGGACAGGGGAGACCCAGTACTTC,CASSPVLGTGETQYF
few,TRBJ1-1,TRBV18,TRBD1,TGTGCCAGCTCACCATATGCGGGACAGGCGAACACTGAAGCTTTCTTT,CASSPYAGQANTEAFF
-,TRBJ1-2,TRBV19,-,TGTGCCAGTACTAAAGCTACAGGGAGTCACGGCTACACCTTC,CASTKATGSHGYTF
once,TRBJ1-4,TRBV18,TRBD1,TGTGCCAGCTCCCGACAGGGGGCGGATGAAAAACTGTTTTTT,CASSRQGADEKLFF
-,TRBJ1-5,TRBV6-1,-,TGTGCCAGCAGTGAAATAGTGGGGGGGGGCAATCAGCCCCAGCATTTT,CASSEIVGGGNQPQHF
-,TRBJ2-3,TRBV30,-,TGTGCCTGGAGTTACGGAGATACGCAGTATTTT,CAWSYGDTQYF
once,TRBJ1-1,TRBV19,TRBD1,TGTGCCAGTGCTATCGGACAGGGGACTGAAGCTTTCTTT,CASAIGQGTEAFF
-,TRBJ2-2,TRBV5-6,TRBD1,TGTGCCAGCAGCTTACTGGGACAGGGGACGGACGGGGAGCTGTTTTTT,CASSLLGQGTDGELFF
-,TRBJ2-7,TRBV5-1,-,TGCGCCAGCAGCTCCTTTGTCGGGTTCTCCTACGAGCAGTACTTC,CASSSFVGFSYEQYF
-,TRBJ2-1,TRBV9,-,TGTGCCAGCAGCTCCCCGGGACTTTTATACAATGAGCAGTTCTTC,CASSSPGLLYNEQFF
-,TRBJ1-4,TRBV6-5,TRBD1,TGTGCCAGCAGTTGGGACAGGGCTCGTGAAAAACTGTTTTTT,CASSWDRAREKLFF
-,TRBJ1-2,TRBV19,-,TGTGCCAGTATTGCTGGCACATCTAACTATGGCTACACCTTC,CASIAGTSNYGYTF
-,TRBJ1-5,TRBV2,TRBD1,TGTGCCAGCGGTGGACAGGGTTACCAGCCCCAGCATTTT,CASGGQGYQPQHF
-,TRBJ2-1,TRBV19,-,TGTGCCAGTACCCAATCGGGCTACAATGAGCAGTTCTTC,CASTQSGYNEQFF
once,TRBJ2-5,TRBV4-2,-,TGTGCCAGCAGCCCCGGGGGATCGGGAGAGACCCAGTACTTC,CASSPGGSGETQYF
-,TRBJ2-4,TRBV2,TRBD1,TGTGCCAGCATGGAACAGGGGGCCAAAAACATTCAGTACTTC,CASMEQGAKNIQYF
-,TRBJ1-2,TRBV10-3,TRBD1,TGTGCCATCAGTACCCGGGACAGCCAACAACATGGCTACACCTTC,CAISTRDSQQHGYTF
-,TRBJ2-7,TRBV15,TRBD1,TGTGCCACCAGCAAGGGCCGGGACAGGGCCGAGCAGTACTTC,CATSKGRDRAEQYF
-,TRBJ2-5,TRBV6-1,-,TGTGCCAGCGCGACAACCGGGACAAGACAAGAGACCCAGTACTTC,CASATTGTRQETQYF
-,TRBJ1-1,TRBV5-8,TRBD1,TGTGCCAGCAGCTTGGGACAGGGGGACGGGGCTTTCTTT,CASSLGQGDGAFF
once,TRBJ2-7,TRBV19,TRBD2,TGTGCCAGTAGGGGACTAGCGGGGGGCGGCGAGCAGTACTTC,CASRGLAGGGEQYF
-,TRBJ2-1,TRBV29-1,TRBD1,TGCAGTATGGGGACAGGGGCATACAATGAGCAGTTCTTC,CSMGTGAYNEQFF
few,TRBJ1-4,TRBV30,-,TGTGCCTGGAGGACATCCTCCTCTGGAAAACTGTTTTTT,CAWRTSSSGKLFF
-,TRBJ2-2,TRBV11-3,-,TGTGCCAGCAGCTTAGTTGCAGGGAAGAACACCGGGGAGCTGTTTTTT,CASSLVAGKNTGELFF
-,TRBJ2-3,TRBV30,-,TGTGCCTGGTTTAAAACCAGGACAGATACGCAGTATTTT,CAWFKTRTDTQYF
few,TRBJ1-1,TRBV23-1,-,TGCGCCAGCAGTCAACCAGACGCGGACTACACTGAAGCTTTCTTT,CASSQPDADYTEAFF